A selection of T cell receptor beta chains follows, all from one sample in a study of early T cells in non-severe SARS-CoV-2 infection. From the 5' RACE reads, TCRdb called clonotypes with MiXCR, one entry per CDR3 protein. The sample consists of some 21,000 distinct CDR3 sequences, roughly 5% of them appearing once. Sequencing input: whole blood. The origin of the receptors is an adult who was a healthcare worker with PCR-confirmed SARS-CoV-2 infection or an uninfected control (not recorded which). CDR3s include the opening cysteine and the closing phenylalanine or tryptophan. D genes are given only for firm matches. Size is omitted from some rows. Given values are once, few, many or a class for expanded clones.

d_gene: TRBD2; j_gene: TRBJ2-1; abundance: NA; v_gene: TRBV7-9; CDR3aa: CASSINSGRSSYNEQFF; CDR3nt: TGTGCCAGCAGCATCAATAGCGGGAGAAGCTCCTACAATGAGCAGTTCTTC
d_gene: NA; j_gene: TRBJ2-2; abundance: many; v_gene: TRBV24-1; CDR3aa: CATSDGGLRNTGELFF; CDR3nt: TGTGCCACCAGTGATGGCGGGCTCCGGAACACCGGGGAGCTGTTTTTT
d_gene: TRBD1; j_gene: TRBJ1-6; abundance: NA; v_gene: TRBV20-1; CDR3aa: CSVRSPGQGSSPLHF; CDR3nt: TGCAGCGTAAGGAGTCCGGGACAGGGGTCCTCACCCCTCCACTTT
d_gene: TRBD1; j_gene: TRBJ2-7; abundance: few; v_gene: TRBV7-2; CDR3aa: CASSPRGQLNYEQYF; CDR3nt: TGTGCCAGCAGCCCTCGGGGACAGCTTAACTACGAGCAGTACTTC
d_gene: NA; j_gene: TRBJ2-5; abundance: few; v_gene: TRBV7-9; CDR3aa: CASSSSGEETQYF; CDR3nt: TGTGCCAGCAGTTCCTCGGGAGAAGAGACCCAGTACTTC
d_gene: NA; j_gene: TRBJ2-1; abundance: many; v_gene: TRBV12-3/TRBV12-4; CDR3aa: CASTPGFGEQFF; CDR3nt: TGTGCCAGCACCCCGGGGTTTGGTGAGCAGTTCTTC
d_gene: NA; j_gene: TRBJ1-5; abundance: many; v_gene: TRBV16; CDR3aa: CASSQLQVQPQHF; CDR3nt: TGTGCCAGCAGCCAATTACAGGTCCAGCCCCAGCATTTT
d_gene: TRBD2; j_gene: TRBJ2-1; abundance: many; v_gene: TRBV28; CDR3aa: CASSLTSGYNEQFF; CDR3nt: TGTGCCAGCAGTTTGACTAGCGGGTACAATGAGCAGTTCTTC
d_gene: NA; j_gene: TRBJ2-5; abundance: medium-sized; v_gene: TRBV18; CDR3aa: CASSPESETQYF; CDR3nt: TGTGCCAGCTCACCAGAATCGGAGACCCAGTACTTC
d_gene: NA; j_gene: TRBJ1-1; abundance: few; v_gene: TRBV7-3; CDR3aa: CASSLRGENTEAFF; CDR3nt: TGTGCCAGCAGCTTAAGGGGCGAGAACACTGAAGCTTTCTTT
d_gene: NA; j_gene: TRBJ1-3; abundance: many; v_gene: TRBV20-1; CDR3aa: CSARGGTLSGNTIYF; CDR3nt: TGCAGTGCTAGGGGCGGGACCCTCTCTGGAAACACCATATATTTT
d_gene: NA; j_gene: TRBJ1-6; abundance: NA; v_gene: TRBV7-9; CDR3aa: CASSLGQNDNSPLHF; CDR3nt: TGTGCCAGCAGCTTAGGACAGAATGATAATTCACCCCTCCACTTT
d_gene: NA; j_gene: TRBJ1-5; abundance: many; v_gene: TRBV6-6; CDR3aa: CASSYGEGRSNQPQHF; CDR3nt: TGTGCCAGCAGTTACGGCGAAGGTCGGAGCAATCAGCCCCAGCATTTT
d_gene: TRBD1; j_gene: TRBJ2-1; abundance: few; v_gene: TRBV7-2; CDR3aa: CASSISRDRSNEQFF; CDR3nt: TGTGCCAGCAGCATATCCCGGGACAGGAGCAATGAGCAGTTCTTC
d_gene: NA; j_gene: TRBJ1-1; abundance: few; v_gene: TRBV12-3/TRBV12-4; CDR3aa: CASSLGAGSFGTEAFF; CDR3nt: TGTGCCAGCAGTTTAGGGGCAGGGTCGTTTGGCACTGAAGCTTTCTTT
d_gene: NA; j_gene: TRBJ1-5; abundance: NA; v_gene: TRBV4-2; CDR3aa: CASSLTSGRGDTQHF; CDR3nt: TGTGCCAGCAGCCTTACTAGCGGGAGAGGGGATACGCAGCATTTT
d_gene: NA; j_gene: TRBJ1-4; abundance: NA; v_gene: TRBV28; CDR3aa: CASKEASEKLFF; CDR3nt: TGTGCCAGCAAGGAGGCTAGTGAAAAACTGTTTTTT
d_gene: NA; j_gene: TRBJ1-6; abundance: NA; v_gene: TRBV20-1; CDR3aa: CSARQDSGLNSPLHF; CDR3nt: TGCAGTGCTAGACAAGACAGCGGACTAAATTCACCCCTCCACTTT
d_gene: NA; j_gene: TRBJ1-1; abundance: many; v_gene: TRBV7-3; CDR3aa: CASSSERATEAFF; CDR3nt: TGTGCCAGCAGCTCAGAGAGGGCCACTGAAGCTTTCTTT
d_gene: NA; j_gene: TRBJ2-6; abundance: many; v_gene: TRBV20-1; CDR3aa: CSASLVSGANVLTF; CDR3nt: TGCAGTGCTAGCCTCGTCTCTGGGGCCAACGTCCTGACTTTC
d_gene: NA; j_gene: TRBJ2-2; abundance: many; v_gene: TRBV7-2; CDR3aa: CASSPERVDTGELFF; CDR3nt: TGTGCCAGCAGCCCCGAGCGGGTAGACACCGGGGAGCTGTTTTTT
d_gene: NA; j_gene: TRBJ1-6; abundance: many; v_gene: TRBV6-2/TRBV6-3; CDR3aa: CASSRGSNSPLHF; CDR3nt: TGTGCCAGCAGCAGGGGATCCAATTCACCCCTCCATTTT
d_gene: TRBD1; j_gene: TRBJ1-1; abundance: few; v_gene: TRBV20-1; CDR3aa: CSVRPRTGGSTEAFF; CDR3nt: TGCAGTGTGCGACCTCGGACAGGGGGGAGCACTGAAGCTTTCTTT
d_gene: NA; j_gene: TRBJ2-1; abundance: many; v_gene: TRBV11-3; CDR3aa: CASSLGGRSYNEQFF; CDR3nt: TGTGCCAGCAGCTTAGGGGGCAGATCCTACAATGAGCAGTTCTTC
d_gene: TRBD2; j_gene: TRBJ2-1; abundance: many; v_gene: TRBV5-1; CDR3aa: CASSGTSGIIEQFF; CDR3nt: TGCGCCAGCAGCGGGACTAGCGGGATTATTGAGCAGTTCTTC
d_gene: NA; j_gene: TRBJ2-5; abundance: few; v_gene: TRBV7-9; CDR3aa: CASSLTGPETQYF; CDR3nt: TGTGCCAGCAGCTTAACGGGGCCGGAGACCCAGTACTTC
d_gene: TRBD2; j_gene: TRBJ2-7; abundance: many; v_gene: TRBV29-1; CDR3aa: CSVAAGSNYEQYF; CDR3nt: TGCAGCGTTGCAGCGGGATCCAACTACGAGCAGTACTTC
d_gene: NA; j_gene: TRBJ2-4; abundance: few; v_gene: TRBV12-3/TRBV12-4; CDR3aa: CASSPPLAKNIQYF; CDR3nt: TGTGCCAGCAGCCCTCCCCTAGCCAAAAACATTCAGTACTTC
d_gene: TRBD2; j_gene: TRBJ2-5; abundance: NA; v_gene: TRBV15; CDR3aa: CATSRVLIAGGPETQYF; CDR3nt: TGTGCCACCAGCAGAGTTTTGATAGCGGGAGGGCCGGAGACCCAGTACTTC
d_gene: TRBD1; j_gene: TRBJ1-5; abundance: few; v_gene: TRBV14; CDR3aa: CASSPGGQHNQPQHF; CDR3nt: TGTGCCAGCAGCCCAGGGGGGCAGCACAATCAGCCCCAGCATTTT
d_gene: TRBD1; j_gene: TRBJ1-2; abundance: many; v_gene: TRBV28; CDR3aa: CASRKDRGRMSNYGYTF; CDR3nt: TGTGCCAGCAGAAAGGACAGGGGGCGAATGTCCAACTATGGCTACACCTTC
d_gene: TRBD2; j_gene: TRBJ2-3; abundance: many; v_gene: TRBV28; CDR3aa: CASSPRAGTSGRATDTQYF; CDR3nt: TGTGCCAGCAGCCCCAGAGCCGGGACTAGCGGGAGGGCCACAGATACGCAGTATTTT
d_gene: NA; j_gene: TRBJ1-2; abundance: NA; v_gene: TRBV28; CDR3aa: CASRPQGQGTYGYTF; CDR3nt: TGTGCCAGCAGACCACAGGGCCAGGGGACCTATGGCTACACCTTC
d_gene: NA; j_gene: TRBJ2-7; abundance: few; v_gene: TRBV20-1; CDR3aa: CSAGRDGTSSYEQYF; CDR3nt: TGCAGTGCTGGAAGGGATGGAACTAGCTCCTACGAGCAGTACTTC
d_gene: NA; j_gene: TRBJ2-7; abundance: many; v_gene: TRBV7-2; CDR3aa: CASSSTYEQYF; CDR3nt: TGTGCCAGCAGCTCTACCTACGAGCAGTACTTC
d_gene: NA; j_gene: TRBJ2-7; abundance: many; v_gene: TRBV5-1; CDR3aa: CASSLPTNSYEQYF; CDR3nt: TGCGCCAGCAGCTTGCCGACTAATTCCTACGAGCAGTACTTC
d_gene: NA; j_gene: TRBJ2-7; abundance: many; v_gene: TRBV5-4; CDR3aa: CASSVTGKGNEQYF; CDR3nt: TGTGCCAGCAGCGTGACAGGAAAGGGAAACGAGCAGTACTTC
d_gene: NA; j_gene: TRBJ2-2; abundance: NA; v_gene: TRBV7-3; CDR3aa: CASSLSPGSGELFF; CDR3nt: TGTGCCAGCAGCTTATCCCCCGGGTCTGGGGAGCTGTTTTTT
d_gene: NA; j_gene: TRBJ1-1; abundance: few; v_gene: TRBV29-1; CDR3aa: CSVDGGSTEAFF; CDR3nt: TGCAGCGTTGATGGCGGGAGCACTGAAGCTTTCTTT